The 23 T cell receptor beta chains listed next were all sequenced from one sample in a study of CD8 T cells in ankylosing spondylitis. TCRdb used MiXCR to reprocess the 5' RACE reads, holding one entry per CDR3 protein. Counted here are some 130,000 distinct CDR3 sequences, 6% to 8.5% occurring once; the ten biggest clones make up 9.5% to 15%. Source material: blood, either unsorted or a sorted T cell fraction (not recorded which). Receptors were obtained from a female donor with ankylosing spondylitis or in good health (not recorded which).

The table lists this clonotype with a few counts. The rearrangement links TRBV18 to TRBJ2-3; TRBD2 might be the D (5 bases). Trimming shortened V by 4 bases and J by 6 bases, and 14 bases separated the two germline ends. CDR3 length equals 14 residues. The V gene's germline CDR1 is KGHSH and CDR2 LQKENI. In nucleotides, the CDR3 is TGTGCCAGCTCACTGAGGGAAGGCCCCGATACGCAGTATTTT. Translation gives CASSLREGPDTQYF.

This clonotype has ten or more counts. V usage is TRBV5-1 and J usage is TRBJ2-3; 7 bases are a match to TRBD1. CDR1 and CDR2 from the germline V gene are SGHRS and YFSETQ. V lost 4 bases and J lost 5; bases outside the gene matches: 13. The CDR3 contains 16 residues. The DNA of the CDR3 is TGCGCCAGCAGCCCCACAGACAGGGCCGACGGAGATACGCAGTATTTT. As protein: CASSPTDRADGDTQYF.

The sample holds many counts of this clonotype. The rearrangement joins TRBV15 to TRBJ1-1, with 8 positions matching TRBD1. V gave up 2 bases and J gave up 3 bases; unmatched junction bases: 2. The CDR3 has 14 amino acids. The germline V gene has CDR1 LNHNV and CDR2 YYDKDF (reference sequence). The CDR3 region has the DNA TGTGCCACCAGCAGACAGGGGGCAGACACTGAAGCTTTCTTT. The encoded protein is CATSRQGADTEAFF.

This clonotype was counted at least ten times. J is TRBJ2-3 and V is TRBV29-1, with D uncertain. The CDR3 totals 11 residues. V lost 1 base to trimming and J lost 6 bases, with 5 bases between them. Germline-derived CDR1 and CDR2 are SQVTM and ANQGSEA. The CDR3 region is CSVEVGDTQYF. In nucleotides, the CDR3 is TGCAGCGTTGAAGTCGGCGATACGCAGTATTTT.

This clonotype has ten or more counts. The rearrangement links TRBV12-3 or TRBV12-4 to TRBJ2-7; D assignment may be TRBD1 or TRBD2 (5 bases each). V was clipped by 6 bases and J by 0 bases, with 15 bases between them. The CDR3 runs 15 residues. Written as DNA, the CDR3 is TGTGCCAGCAGCCTCGAGGGGTCCAGCTCCTACGAGCAGTACTTC. This translates into CASSLEGSSSYEQYF.

This clonotype showed up many times. The chain combines TRBV4-2 with TRBJ2-1; D is unresolved. Germline CDR1 reads LGHNA; CDR2 reads YNFKEQ. Trimming took off 1 base at V and 9 bases at J, with 7 bases between the two ends. The CDR3 extends over 12 amino acids. The CDR3 DNA sequence: TGTGCCAGCAGCCAAGGGCCGCGTGAGCAGTTCTTC. Its protein is CASSQGPREQFF.

In this sample, this clonotype turned up many times. The gene calls are TRBV29-1 and TRBJ2-7; 11 bases line up with TRBD1. This CDR3 is 15 amino acids long. Trimming at V came to 5 bases and at J to 0 bases, leaving 6 bases not matched to a gene. The germline V gene has CDR1 SQVTM and CDR2 ANQGSEA. CDR3 protein: CSVTPGQGDSYEQYF. The DNA for the CDR3 is TGCAGCGTTACCCCGGGACAGGGGGACTCCTACGAGCAGTACTTC.

This clonotype was seen repeatedly, ten times or more. The genes are TRBV4-2 and TRBJ2-7; no clear D. This CDR3 contains 13 residues. The germline gives CDR1 LGHNA, CDR2 YNFKEQ. V was clipped by 1 base and J by 6 bases, with 10 bases between them. CDR3 protein: CASSQARPREQYF. CDR3 DNA sequence: TGTGCCAGCAGCCAAGCTCGCCCCCGCGAGCAGTACTTC.

Worth noting for this clonotype: A read error may explain this, as a much larger clone is one base away. This rearrangement joins TRBV7-3 to TRBJ1-3, with a weak D call TRBD1 (5 bases). Germline assignment: CDR1 SGHTA and CDR2 FQGTGA. The CDR3 extends over 15 amino acids. The DNA of the CDR3 is TGTGCCGGCAGCTTGGGACTCCACTCTGGAAACACCATATATTTT. Encoded protein: CAGSLGLHSGNTIYF.

The table lists this clonotype with many counts. The chain recombines TRBV7-8 with TRBJ1-1, with TRBD1 as a possible D gene (5 bases). The CDR3 is 13 residues long. Per the germline V gene, CDR1 is SGHVS and CDR2 is FQNEAQ. V lost 7 bases and J 3 bases, leaving 12 bases between the germline ends. As DNA, the CDR3 is TGTGCCAGCACAGGGACTCTGGACACTGAAGCTTTCTTT. It specifies CASTGTLDTEAFF.

The CDR3 coding sequence is TGTGCCAGCAGTACCTCCGGGACGGATTCCTACGAGCAGTACTTC. Protein sequence: CASSTSGTDSYEQYF. This chain connects TRBV6-2 or TRBV6-3 to TRBJ2-7; tentatively, D is TRBD1 or TRBD2 (5 bases each). The CDR3 contains 15 residues. Germline CDR1 MNHEY, CDR2 SVGEGT. V was pared by 5 bases and J by 1 base, with 15 bases between.

This rearrangement joins TRBV3-1 to TRBJ1-5; perhaps TRBD1 as D (5 bases). The germline V and J ends were trimmed by 5 bases and 3 bases, with 23 bases remaining between them. The CDR3 loop spans 18 amino acids. Germline values: CDR1 LGHDT, CDR2 YNNKEL (reference sequence). The CDR3 nucleotides read TGTGCCAGCAGCACCGGGACCGGGGGACTTCGAATCAATCAGCCCCAGCATTTT. It translates to CASSTGTGGLRINQPQHF. Combining the CDR3 with reference TRBV3-1 and TRBJ1-5 gives the whole variable domain DTAVSQTPKYLVTQMGNDKSIKCEQNLGHDTMYWYKQDSKKFLKIMFSYNNKELIINETVPNRFSPKSPDKAHLNLHINSLELGDSAVYFCASSTGTGGLRINQPQHFGDGTRLSIL.

This chain uses TRBV10-3 with TRBJ2-2, with 7 bases identical to TRBD1. The CDR3 consists of 15 residues. Looked up from germline, CDR1 is ENHRY and CDR2 is SYGVKD. J lost 5 bases, V lost 5 bases, and 8 bases had no gene match. The CDR3 region is CAISTWTGPTGELFF. In nucleotides, the CDR3 is TGTGCCATCAGTACCTGGACAGGTCCTACCGGGGAGCTGTTTTTT.

J is TRBJ1-2 and V is TRBV4-1; unclear D gene. The CDR3 sequence is 13 residues long. Trimming left V 2 bases short and J 6 bases short, with 10 bases between. The germline V gene encodes CDR1 MGHRA and CDR2 YSYEKL. DNA for the CDR3: TGCGCCAGCAGCCAATTAGGGAAGAATGGCTACACCTTC. Its translation: CASSQLGKNGYTF.

This clonotype showed up many times. The chain is built from TRBV25-1 and TRBJ1-2; 7 bases agree with TRBD1. There are 14 residues in the CDR3. Germline V CDR1 and CDR2: MGHDK, SYGVNS. Germline trimming cut 7 bases from V and 3 bases from J; bases unmatched to any gene: 8. CDR3 sequence (DNA): TGTGCCAGCACCGCTGGACAGGCGTACTATGGCTACACCTTC. Its translation: CASTAGQAYYGYTF.

Many counts were recorded for this clonotype. The J gene is TRBJ2-2, the V gene TRBV7-8; D may be TRBD1 (5 bases). Between the trimmed V and J ends, which lost 3 bases and 0 bases, there was a span of 5 bases. The CDR3 is 14 amino acids. CDR1 and CDR2 from the germline V gene are SGHVS and FQNEAQ. This CDR3 is CASSLTANTGELFF. In DNA, the CDR3 is TGTGCCAGCAGCTTGACAGCGAACACCGGGGAGCTGTTTTTT.

This clonotype was detected many times. The CDR3 DNA is TGTGCCAGCAGCCCTAGACAGGTGGATACGCAGTATTTT. Translated, it gives CASSPRQVDTQYF. The V call is TRBV5-5, the J call TRBJ2-3, with a weak D call TRBD1 (6 bases). Per the germline V gene, CDR1 is SGHKS and CDR2 is YYEKEE (reference sequence). This CDR3 region has 13 residues. Trimming shortened V by 4 bases and J by 6 bases, and 12 bases separated the two germline ends.

This clonotype was observed at least ten times. The chain carries TRBV7-2 and TRBJ2-7; 7 positions agree with TRBD1. The CDR3 is 13 amino acids. Germline CDR1 reads SGHTA; CDR2 reads FQGNSA. V shed 7 bases and J 6 bases; nucleotides not matched to a gene: 9. CDR3 nucleotides: TGTGCCAGCAACGTAGACAGGGTTGGCGAGCAGTACTTC. Protein: CASNVDRVGEQYF.

This clonotype was detected many times. The CDR3 DNA reads as TGTGCCAGCAGCCCAATGACAGGGGCCTCTTCACCCCTCCACTTT. This sequence encodes CASSPMTGASSPLHF. The V call is TRBV7-2, the J call TRBJ1-6; 8 bases line up with TRBD1. Germline loops: CDR1 SGHTA, CDR2 FQGNSA. CDR3 length: 15 amino acids. With 5 bases clipped from V and 9 bases from J, the junction kept 9 bases outside the gene matches. The full variable domain, in which reference TRBV7-2 and TRBJ1-6 provide the parts outside the CDR3, is GAGVSQSPSNKVTEKGKDVELRCDPISGHTALYWYRQSLGQGLEFLIYFQGNSAPDKSGLPSDRFSAERTGGSVSTLTIQRTQQEDSAVYLCASSPMTGASSPLHFGNGTRLTVT.

This clonotype appeared many times. The rearrangement joins TRBV12-3 or TRBV12-4 to TRBJ1-1; D ambiguous. The CDR3 totals 15 residues. The V and J ends lost 6 bases and 0 bases respectively, with 14 bases between them. The CDR3 DNA is TGTGCCAGCAGACGCTCTCAGACCATGAACACTGAAGCTTTCTTT. Encoded protein: CASRRSQTMNTEAFF.

This clonotype was seen many times. The rearrangement joins TRBV6-1 to TRBJ1-3; 10 nucleotides agree with TRBD1. V trimming: 6 bases; J trimming: 0 bases; junction bases outside the gene matches: 11. Germline CDR1 is MNHNS and CDR2 is SASEGT. This CDR3 has 18 amino acids. The CDR3 DNA reads as TGTGCCAGCAGCCTTACCGGGACAGGGGTTAGCTCTGGAAACACCATATATTTT. Residues: CASSLTGTGVSSGNTIYF.

CDR3 sequence: CAMSLGGRANEQFF. The CDR3 DNA reads TGTGCCATGAGCTTGGGCGGGCGGGCGAATGAGCAGTTCTTC. The chain carries TRBV5-5 and TRBJ2-1; D is perhaps TRBD2 (5 bases). Germline CDR1 SGHKS, CDR2 YYEKEE (reference sequence). The CDR3 runs 14 residues. V was pared by 9 bases and J by 7 bases, with 20 bases between. The variable domain in full, with the rest retrieved from reference TRBV5-5 and TRBJ2-1, is DAGVTQSPTHLIKTRGQQVTLRCSPISGHKSVSWYQQVLGQGPQFIFQYYEKEERGRGNFPDRFSARQFPNYSSELNVNALLLGDSALYLCAMSLGGRANEQFFGPGTRLTVL.

This clonotype appeared many times. The rearrangement joins TRBV6-1 to TRBJ1-2; TRBD1 aligns across 11 bases. CDR1 and CDR2 from the germline V gene are MNHNS and SASEGT. CDR3 length: 14 amino acids. V dropped 6 bases and J dropped 7; count of bases not matched to a gene: 7. CDR3 region: CASSRTGGISGYTF. For the CDR3, the DNA is TGTGCCAGCAGCCGGACAGGGGGCATTAGTGGCTACACCTTC.